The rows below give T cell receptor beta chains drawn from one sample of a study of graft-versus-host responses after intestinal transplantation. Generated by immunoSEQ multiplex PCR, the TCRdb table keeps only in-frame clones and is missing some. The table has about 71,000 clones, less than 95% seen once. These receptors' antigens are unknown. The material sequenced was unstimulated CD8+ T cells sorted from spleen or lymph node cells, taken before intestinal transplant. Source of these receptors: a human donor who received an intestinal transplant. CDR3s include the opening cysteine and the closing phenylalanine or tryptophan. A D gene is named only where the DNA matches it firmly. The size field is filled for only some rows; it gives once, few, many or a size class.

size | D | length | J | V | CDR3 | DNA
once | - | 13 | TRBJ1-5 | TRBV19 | CASSIDLDQPQHF | TGTGCCAGTAGTATAGATCTTGATCAGCCCCAGCATTTT
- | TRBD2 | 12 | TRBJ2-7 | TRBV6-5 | CASASTSDEQYF | TGTGCCAGCGCCTCGACTAGCGACGAGCAGTACTTC
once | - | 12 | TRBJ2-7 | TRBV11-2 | CASSLVGDEQYF | TGTGCCAGCAGCTTAGTGGGCGACGAGCAGTACTTC
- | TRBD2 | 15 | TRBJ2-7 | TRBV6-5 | CASSLTSGGNNEQYF | TGTGCCAGCAGTCTGACTAGCGGGGGAAACAACGAGCAGTACTTC
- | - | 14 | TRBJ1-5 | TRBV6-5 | CASSFSGAGAAQHF | TGTGCCAGCAGTTTCTCAGGGGCAGGGGCGGCCCAGCATTTT
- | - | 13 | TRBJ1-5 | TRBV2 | CASSAGVGQPQHF | TGTGCCAGCAGTGCAGGGGTGGGGCAGCCCCAGCATTTT
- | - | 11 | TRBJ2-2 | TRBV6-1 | CASLHTGELFF | TGTGCCAGCCTTCACACCGGGGAGCTGTTTTTT
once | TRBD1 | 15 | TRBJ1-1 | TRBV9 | CASSPQTGTNTEAFF | TGTGCCAGCAGCCCTCAGACAGGGACGAACACTGAAGCTTTCTTT
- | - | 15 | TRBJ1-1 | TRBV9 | CASTPGSHMNTEAFF | TGTGCCAGCACCCCGGGGTCACACATGAACACTGAAGCTTTCTTT
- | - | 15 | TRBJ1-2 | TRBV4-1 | CASSQAEEYGYGYTF | TGCGCCAGCAGCCAAGCAGAAGAATATGGCTATGGCTACACCTTC
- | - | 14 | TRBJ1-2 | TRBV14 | CASSQDRTVYGYTF | TGTGCCAGCAGCCAAGATAGGACAGTCTATGGCTACACCTTC
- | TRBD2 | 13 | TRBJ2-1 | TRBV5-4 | CASRLAGYNEQFF | TGTGCCAGCAGACTAGCGGGATACAATGAGCAGTTCTTC
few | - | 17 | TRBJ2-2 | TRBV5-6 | CASSYRGVGDYTGELFF | TGTGCCAGCAGCTATCGCGGTGTGGGTGACTACACCGGGGAGCTGTTTTTT
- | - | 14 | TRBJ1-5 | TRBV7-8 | CASSLWGEGQPQHF | TGTGCCAGCAGCTTATGGGGGGAGGGTCAGCCCCAGCATTTT
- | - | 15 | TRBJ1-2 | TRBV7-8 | CASSTSGGGDYGYTF | TGTGCCAGCAGCACCAGCGGGGGAGGGGACTATGGCTACACCTTC
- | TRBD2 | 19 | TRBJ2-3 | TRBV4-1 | CASSQSPPGLAGSTDTQYF | TGCGCCAGCAGCCAATCCCCGCCGGGACTAGCGGGGAGCACAGATACGCAGTATTTT
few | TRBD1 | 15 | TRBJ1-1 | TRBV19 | CASSTGGGGSTEAFF | TGTGCCAGTAGTACAGGAGGGGGCGGCAGCACTGAAGCTTTCTTT
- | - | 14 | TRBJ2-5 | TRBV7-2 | CASSLSGSQETQYF | TGTGCCAGCAGCTTATCAGGGTCCCAAGAGACCCAGTACTTC
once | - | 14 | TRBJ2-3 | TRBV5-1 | CASRVNDGADTQYF | TGCGCCAGCCGGGTAAACGACGGCGCAGATACGCAGTATTTT
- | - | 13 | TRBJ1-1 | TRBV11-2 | CASSLGVWTEAFF | TGTGCCAGCAGCCTAGGCGTGTGGACTGAAGCTTTCTTT
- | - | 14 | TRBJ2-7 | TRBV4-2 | CASSQGTGNYEQYF | TGTGCCAGCAGCCAAGGGACGGGAAACTACGAGCAGTACTTC
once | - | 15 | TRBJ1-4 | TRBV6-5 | CASSPLDSKREKLFF | TGTGCCAGCAGTCCCTTGGACAGTAAGCGGGAAAAACTGTTTTTT
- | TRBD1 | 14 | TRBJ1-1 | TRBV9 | CASSGDRASTEAFF | TGTGCCAGCAGCGGGGACAGGGCGAGCACTGAAGCTTTCTTT
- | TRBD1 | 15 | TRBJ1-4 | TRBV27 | CASRTGERVSEKLFF | TGTGCCAGCAGGACAGGGGAAAGGGTCTCTGAAAAACTGTTTTTT
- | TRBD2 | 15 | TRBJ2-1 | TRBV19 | CASSIGLAGINEQFF | TGTGCCAGTAGTATAGGACTAGCGGGGATCAATGAGCAGTTCTTC
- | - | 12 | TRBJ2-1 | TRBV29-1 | CSAPTNRNEQFF | TGCAGCGCCCCGACAAACCGAAATGAGCAGTTCTTC
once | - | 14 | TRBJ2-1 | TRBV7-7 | CASSSDRAGGEQFF | TGTGCTAGCAGCTCAGACAGGGCGGGGGGTGAGCAGTTCTTC
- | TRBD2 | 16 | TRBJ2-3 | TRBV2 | CASFRTSGGATDTQYF | TGTGCCAGCTTCCGAACTAGCGGGGGGGCGACAGATACGCAGTATTTT
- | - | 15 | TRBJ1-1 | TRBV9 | CASSVEGRANTEAFF | TGTGCCAGCAGCGTAGAGGGCAGGGCGAACACTGAAGCTTTCTTT
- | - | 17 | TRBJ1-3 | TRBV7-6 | CASSVGAGSISGNTIYF | TGTGCCAGCAGCGTGGGGGCCGGGTCCATCTCTGGAAACACCATATATTTT
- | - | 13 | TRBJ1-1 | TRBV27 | CASSFNTGTEAFF | TGTGCCAGCAGTTTCAATACCGGGACAGAAGCTTTCTTT
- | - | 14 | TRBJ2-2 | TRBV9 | CASSLRLVGGELFF | TGTGCCAGCAGCCTCAGACTAGTCGGCGGGGAGCTGTTTTTT